Detailed here is one TCR beta chain. Its antigen is as yet unknown. This entry comes from a study of cytomegalovirus exposure and HLA in healthy donors. Overall study findings and caveats: Reportedly, TCR beta sequences accurately predicted HLA-A and HLA-B alleles in most subjects. In a later analysis, TCR beta V- and J-gene trimming was associated with a missense DCLRE1C variant.

In germline, CDR1 is SNHLY, CDR2 FYNNEI. This CDR3 spans 13 amino acids. With 8 bases clipped from V and 1 base from J, the junction kept 4 bases outside the gene matches. The PCR used 60 Vbeta and 13 Jbeta primers. Profiling relied on immunoSEQ multiplex PCR, and the TCRdb table lists in-frame clones only, not all of them. The table records around 110,000 clones, over 60% of them present only once. Input material: PBMCs. The rearrangement joins TRBV2 to TRBJ2-5; 7 bases fit TRBD2. The sequence derives from a woman younger than 35 in good health and CMV-seropositive. The CDR3 nucleotides read TGTGCCAGCCAAGGACTAGGCCAAGAGACCCAGTACTTC. Translation: CASQGLGQETQYF.